Listed below are T cell receptor beta chains from one sample, sequenced in a study of Ad26.COV2.S vaccination and SARS-CoV-2 variants. TCRdb keeps only in-frame clones here, not all; method: immunoSEQ multiplex PCR. The table shows around 370,000 clones, with about 88% occurring only once. The material sequenced was peripheral blood, taken in a trial of Ad26.COV2.S vaccine versus placebo. The receptors come from a person aged 18-65 years who received the Ad26.COV2.S COVID-19 vaccine or a placebo. Each CDR3 is given with its conserved first and last residue. The D gene is left open where the match is weak. Clone size, where shown, is once, few, many, or a class for clones that have expanded.

j_call v_call d_call clone_size cdr3_nt cdr3_aa
TRBJ1-5 TRBV19 . once TGTGCCAGTAGTATCGCTGGGCGCGGGCAGCCCCAGCATTTT CASSIAGRGQPQHF
TRBJ1-1 TRBV4-3 . . TGCGCCAGCAGACAAAACAGAATGAACACTGAAGCTTTCTTT CASRQNRMNTEAFF
TRBJ2-6 TRBV6-5 . . TGTGCCAGCAAGGACAGAGACTCTGGGGCCAACGTCCTGACTTTC CASKDRDSGANVLTF
TRBJ2-7 TRBV7-9 . . TGTGCCAGCAGCGTCAGTGATACGGGTGAGCAGTACTTC CASSVSDTGEQYF
TRBJ1-2 TRBV6-6 TRBD1 . TGTGCCAGCAGTCACACCGGGACAGGGTTTGGCTACACCTTC CASSHTGTGFGYTF
TRBJ2-1 TRBV25-1 . . TGTGCCAGCAGTGCCCAAAGACACCGACAGAATGAGCAGTTCTTC CASSAQRHRQNEQFF
TRBJ2-2 TRBV24-1 . . TGTGCCACCAGTGATTTGCGCCCTGGAGGGACCGGGGAGCTGTTTTTT CATSDLRPGGTGELFF
TRBJ2-1 TRBV18 . . TGTGCCAGCTCTCCGGGGGGCATGTTGGAGTTCTTC CASSPGGMLEFF
TRBJ2-3 TRBV7-2 . . TGTGCCAGCAGCTTAGGTATGGCAGGGTACACAGATACGCAGTATTTT CASSLGMAGYTDTQYF
TRBJ2-5 TRBV2 TRBD2 . TGTGCCAGCAGTGGGACTAGCGGGGGGAAGAAGACCCAGTACTTC CASSGTSGGKKTQYF
TRBJ2-7 TRBV19 TRBD2 . TGTGCCAGTAGTAGACGCGGGGGGTCAGGCGTCTACGAGCAGTACTTC CASSRRGGSGVYEQYF
TRBJ2-2 TRBV5-5 . . TGTGCCAGCAGCTTGGTAGTGGCCGGGGAGCTGTTTTTT CASSLVVAGELFF
TRBJ2-7 TRBV4-3 TRBD1 . TGCGCCAGCAGCCAAGGGACAGGGTACGAGCAGTACTTC CASSQGTGYEQYF
TRBJ2-1 TRBV7-9 TRBD2 . TGTGCCAGCAGCTTTCGGACTAGCGGGACCTACAATGAGCAGTTCTTC CASSFRTSGTYNEQFF
TRBJ1-3 TRBV14 . . TGTGCCAGCAGCCAAGGAGGTTTTGGGTCTGGAAACACCATATATTTT CASSQGGFGSGNTIYF
TRBJ2-2 TRBV7-9 . once TGTGCCAGCAGCATGACGGGACAAACGAACACCGGGGAGCTGTTTTTT CASSMTGQTNTGELFF
TRBJ2-2 TRBV4-1 TRBD1 few TGCGCCAGCAGCCACCGGGACAGGGGGCGCCCCGGGGAGCTGTTTTTT CASSHRDRGRPGELFF
TRBJ2-1 TRBV24-1 . . TGTGCCACCAGTCCAACAGGGTCTATGGGTGAGCAGTTCTTC CATSPTGSMGEQFF
TRBJ1-2 TRBV5-4 . . TGTGCCAGCAGCCCCGGGGGGGTCAACTATGGCTACACCTTC CASSPGGVNYGYTF
TRBJ2-3 TRBV5-4 . . TGTGCCAGCAGCGCCTGGGGGGGGGCTGCAGATACGCAGTATTTT CASSAWGGAADTQYF
TRBJ2-5 TRBV7-2 . . TGTGCCAGCAGCTTAGTTTCGAGACAAGAGACCCAGTACTTC CASSLVSRQETQYF
TRBJ2-2 TRBV28 . few TGTGCCAGCAGTTTGTTTGCCATCGGGACCCTAAAGGGCACCGGGGAGCTGTTTTTT CASSLFAIGTLKGTGELFF
TRBJ2-7 TRBV5-6 . . TGTGCCAGCAGCCGCACCGCGGATTGGGTGCAGTACTTC CASSRTADWVQYF
TRBJ2-6 TRBV18 . . TGTGCCAGCTCACCCGACAGGACTGACTCTGGGGCCAACGTCCTGACTTTC CASSPDRTDSGANVLTF
TRBJ2-3 TRBV13 . . TGTGCCAGCAGCTGGCGGGACTCGACCACAGATACGCAGTATTTT CASSWRDSTTDTQYF
TRBJ2-1 TRBV7-8 . . TGTGCCAGCAGCGATTACCGGGACTCCTACCGGACCCAGTTCTTC CASSDYRDSYRTQFF
TRBJ2-7 TRBV4-3 . . TGCGCCAGCAGCCAAGATAGGGCCAGCTTGACCTACGAGCAGTACTTC CASSQDRASLTYEQYF
TRBJ2-7 TRBV7-2 . . TGTGCCAGCAGCTCCCCCGGGGGGCGCGAGCAGTACTTC CASSSPGGREQYF
TRBJ1-1 TRBV2 . . TGTGCCAGCAGTGCGGCCAGGCGGGCCACTGAAGCTTTCTTT CASSAARRATEAFF
TRBJ2-3 TRBV7-2 . . TGTGCCAGCAGCTTAGACGGTGGCAGTTCAGATACGCAGTATTTT CASSLDGGSSDTQYF
TRBJ2-7 TRBV9 TRBD2 . TGTGCCAGCAGCGTAGAGGGGACTAGCGGGGGAGTCGAGCAGTACTTC CASSVEGTSGGVEQYF
TRBJ2-2 TRBV7-9 TRBD1 . TGTGCCAGCAGAACTGACAGGGGAAGGACCGGGGAGCTGTTTTTT CASRTDRGRTGELFF
TRBJ1-4 TRBV3-1/TRBV3-2 TRBD1 . TGTGCCAGCAGCCAAGACAGGACAGGAATCGACACAACTAATGAAAAACTGTTTTTT CASSQDRTGIDTTNEKLFF
TRBJ2-3 TRBV27 . . TGTGCCAGCACCCCTCAGGGATTGGGGGGCACAGATACGCAGTATTTT CASTPQGLGGTDTQYF
TRBJ2-6 TRBV3-1/TRBV3-2 TRBD1 . TGTGCCAGCAGCAAGGACAGGGTGAGCTCTGGGGCCAACGTCCTGACTTTC CASSKDRVSSGANVLTF
TRBJ2-5 TRBV12-3/TRBV12-4 . . TGTGCCAGCAGTTCTAGACAGGTAGAGACCCAGTACTTC CASSSRQVETQYF
TRBJ1-5 TRBV6-5 . . TGTGCCAGCCGTCCGACGGGAAGGGGCAATCAGCCCCAGCATTTT CASRPTGRGNQPQHF
TRBJ2-5 TRBV6-2/TRBV6-3 . once TGTGCCAGCAGACCTAGACTAAGCGGCTCCTGGGAGACCCAGTACTTC CASRPRLSGSWETQYF
TRBJ2-7 TRBV11-2 TRBD2 . TGTGCCAGCACCTCATCCCTGGCAGCGGGATTGGGGTACGAGCAGTACTTC CASTSSLAAGLGYEQYF
TRBJ2-7 TRBV2 . . TGTGCCAGTGGGACTCGAGGGACCTACGAGCAGTACTTC CASGTRGTYEQYF
TRBJ2-7 TRBV7-9 . . TGTGCCAGCAGCCCTGGTTGGCGGGACCACTACGAGCAGTACTTC CASSPGWRDHYEQYF
TRBJ2-7 TRBV15 . few TGTGCCACCAGCAGAGACAGGGGTTACGAGCAGTACTTC CATSRDRGYEQYF
TRBJ2-4 TRBV7-9 TRBD2 . TGTGCCAGCAGCTTAGATCCAGCGGGGGTAGCCAAAAACATTCAGTACTTC CASSLDPAGVAKNIQYF
TRBJ1-4 TRBV10-3 . . TGTGCCATCAGTAAGGACCCCCCAGGGGCGCTCGGTGAAAAACTGTTTTTT CAISKDPPGALGEKLFF
TRBJ2-2 TRBV9 TRBD1 . TGTGCCAGCAGCGTAGTCCGGGACAGGACGAACACCGGGGAGCTGTTTTTT CASSVVRDRTNTGELFF
TRBJ2-7 TRBV5-4 . . TGTGCCAGCAGCTTGGTGGGGGCCCACCCTTGGGAGCAGTACTTC CASSLVGAHPWEQYF
TRBJ1-2 TRBV25-1 . . TGTGCCAGCAGTGAATCCGCTGGCTACACCTTC CASSESAGYTF
TRBJ2-7 TRBV18 TRBD1 . TGTGCCAGCTCACCACTATTGAGGGGGCAATCGGTCGAGCAGTACTTC CASSPLLRGQSVEQYF
TRBJ1-3 TRBV7-6 TRBD1 few TGTGCCAGCAGCTTAGTGACAGGGACCACCACCGGAAACACCATATATTTT CASSLVTGTTTGNTIYF
TRBJ1-2 TRBV27 . . TGTGCCAGCAGTTTCGAGGCGGGACCGAGTTATGGCTACACCTTC CASSFEAGPSYGYTF
TRBJ2-1 TRBV5-6 TRBD1 . TGTGCCAGCAGCTTCGGGACAGGGTCCTACAATGAGCAGTTCTTC CASSFGTGSYNEQFF
TRBJ2-7 TRBV6-2/TRBV6-3 . . TGTGCCAGCAGTTACTCGAGCACCGAGGGGACCGATCCCTACGAGCAGTACTTC CASSYSSTEGTDPYEQYF
TRBJ2-2 TRBV6-2/TRBV6-3 . . TGTGCCAGCAGCCCTTTCTGGGGGGAGCTGTTTTTT CASSPFWGELFF
TRBJ2-1 TRBV28 . . TGTGCCAGCAGGGGTAGGAGCTCCTACAATGAGCAGTTCTTC CASRGRSSYNEQFF
TRBJ1-5 TRBV19 . . TGTGCCATCAGATATCAGCCCCAGCATTTT CAIRYQPQHF
TRBJ2-7 TRBV3-1/TRBV3-2 . . TGTGCCAGCAGCAAGAAGGAGTACGAGCAGTACTTC CASSKKEYEQYF
TRBJ1-1 TRBV5-6 . . TGTGCCAGCAGCTTGGTGGGGGTAGGGGCTTTCTTT CASSLVGVGAFF
TRBJ2-1 TRBV7-2 . . TGTGCCAGCCTTTCCCTAAAAAACAATGAGCAGTTCTTC CASLSLKNNEQFF
TRBJ2-5 TRBV5-1 . . TGCGCCAGCAGCTTGGTGGGCGGGGAGACCCAGTACTTC CASSLVGGETQYF
TRBJ1-4 TRBV2 . . TGTGCCAGCAGTGAAGATTGGGGTAGTAATGAAAAACTGTTTTTT CASSEDWGSNEKLFF